The entry below describes one T cell receptor beta chain. A universal primer site was added by template switching, and unique molecular identifiers were carried by the cDNA. TCRdb re-called the 5' RACE reads through MiXCR, storing one row per CDR3 protein. The table includes about 470,000 distinct CDR3 sequences, less than 25% detected once. Looked up from germline, CDR1 is SGHRS and CDR2 is YFSETQ. The CDR3 covers 13 residues. Trimming cost V 2 bases and J 6 bases, with 9 bases left between them. This sample was taken from a study of identical twins. This same sample was also part of a study on T cells expressing NK-cell markers. That report notes: HCMV serostatus: seven of eight sequenced donors positive, one negative.

The V and J genes are TRBV5-1 and TRBJ2-1; the D is unclear. The sequenced sample consisted of CD4+ T cells sorted from blood. The sequence came from a woman younger than 30 in good health. The CDR3 DNA follows: TGCGCCAGCAGCTTTGAGGCCCCCAATGAGCAGTTCTTC. This encodes CASSFEAPNEQFF.